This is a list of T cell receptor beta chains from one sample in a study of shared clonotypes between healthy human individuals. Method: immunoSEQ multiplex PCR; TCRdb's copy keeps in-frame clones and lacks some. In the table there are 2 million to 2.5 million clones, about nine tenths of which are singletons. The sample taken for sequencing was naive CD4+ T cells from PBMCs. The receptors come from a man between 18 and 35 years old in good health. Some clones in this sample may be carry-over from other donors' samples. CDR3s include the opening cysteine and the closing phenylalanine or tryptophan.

CASSPRLGLAGQSREQYF,TRBJ2-7,TRBV7-6
CASSEGQGRTGKNIQYF,TRBJ2-4,TRBV6-1
CASGRAGPTKETQYF,TRBJ2-5,TRBV28
CASSFPYEQYF,TRBJ2-7,TRBV6-1
CASSRTAAPPWNEQFF,TRBJ2-1,TRBV18
CASSQGLAGGLTQYF,TRBJ2-3,TRBV4-3
CASSLGRGSSYEQYF,TRBJ2-7,TRBV7-3
CASSEAKNSRQPQHF,TRBJ1-5,TRBV6-1
CASSLRDRGYWESTEAFF,TRBJ1-1,TRBV5-1
CASASGRADLNEQFF,TRBJ2-1,TRBV6-5
CASSHNRGGGNYGYTF,TRBJ1-2,TRBV4-1
CASSSLSLEQYF,TRBJ2-7,TRBV28
CATTTSGIRNEQFF,TRBJ2-1,TRBV28
CASSLRTGREVKETQYF,TRBJ2-5,TRBV11-2
CAIRGGQYNEQFF,TRBJ2-1,TRBV10-3
CASSQTGFRSHETQYF,TRBJ2-5,TRBV10-2
CASSPGTFNYGYTF,TRBJ1-2,TRBV27
CASSLAHINRDSGANVLTF,TRBJ2-6,TRBV7-9
CASSVEARPTYNEQFF,TRBJ2-1,TRBV9
CASSEWDLSNEQFF,TRBJ2-1,TRBV6-1
CASSPEGFRTDEQYF,TRBJ2-7,TRBV5-4
CASSILSSDNEQFF,TRBJ2-1,TRBV19
CASSRDSGASYEQYF,TRBJ2-7,TRBV6-6
CATSRESAGYNEQFF,TRBJ2-1,TRBV15
CASTLPAGGTTDTQYF,TRBJ2-3,TRBV18
CASSPDVTQHF,TRBJ1-5,TRBV6-6
CAWAVRRNGASGGYTF,TRBJ1-2,TRBV30
CASSVWGRQAGYEQYF,TRBJ2-7,TRBV18
CASSSGPYNEQFF,TRBJ2-1,TRBV5-6
CASSSPSGGMYEQYF,TRBJ2-7,TRBV28
CARSFPHQETQYF,TRBJ2-5,TRBV5-3
CASSERQGASQHF,TRBJ1-5,TRBV6-1
CASSTQGAHYEQYF,TRBJ2-7,TRBV7-2
CASSLDTEKLFF,TRBJ1-4,TRBV5-6
CASSLGLQEAFF,TRBJ1-1,TRBV18
CASRPTGFYEQYF,TRBJ2-7,TRBV27
CSVVEREVTDTQYF,TRBJ2-3,TRBV29-1
CATTGHGGTQHF,TRBJ1-5,TRBV15
CASSLSGDTEAFF,TRBJ1-1,TRBV5-5
CASRGVGQETQYF,TRBJ2-5,TRBV4-2
CASSSDRDGRTDTQYF,TRBJ2-3,TRBV7-2
CASSPLAGKGYEQYF,TRBJ2-7,TRBV18
CASTPRDRAYEQYF,TRBJ2-7,TRBV6-6
CASSYRAGTSGRGTQYF,TRBJ2-5,TRBV28
CASSLGLEEETQYF,TRBJ2-5,TRBV5-1
CASSFLGHGYTF,TRBJ1-2,TRBV28
CASTDRWSNQPQHF,TRBJ1-5,TRBV6-6
CASSQEGGTSNTGELFF,TRBJ2-2,TRBV4-2
CASGLGLGDTQYF,TRBJ2-3,TRBV27
CASSSGTYSYEQYF,TRBJ2-7,TRBV28
CASSWRPSSYNEQFF,TRBJ2-1,TRBV28
CASSSRVAGGNEQFF,TRBJ2-1,TRBV7-6
CASSQGTHYGYTF,TRBJ1-2,TRBV14
CSVTGTGASTDTQYF,TRBJ2-3,TRBV29-1
CAWSVQAAGELFF,TRBJ2-2,TRBV30
CASSIRLAGTADTQYF,TRBJ2-3,TRBV5-1
CASSFSLQMNTEAFF,TRBJ1-1,TRBV5-1
CASSDGTGYYEQYF,TRBJ2-7,TRBV2
CAWSAYRGYGYTF,TRBJ1-2,TRBV30